This T cell receptor beta chain was sequenced during a study of graft-versus-host responses after intestinal transplantation. This clone was observed a handful of times. Its antigen is not identified. Assay: immunoSEQ multiplex PCR; the TCRdb copy retains only in-frame clones and omits some. The sample records 77,000 or so clones, approximately 96% being singletons. CDR1 is MNHEY, CDR2 SMNVEV, per germline (reference sequence). This CDR3 is 12 amino acids long. With 5 bases removed from V and 7 bases from J, the gap between germline ends came to 11 bases. The chain carries TRBV27 and TRBJ1-2; TRBD1 might be the D (6 bases). This clonotype was obtained from a human donor who received an intestinal transplant. The source was unstimulated CD8+ T cells sorted from spleen or lymph node cells, collected before intestinal transplant. CDR3 coding DNA: TGTGCCAGCAGTCCCACAGGGTTTGGCTACACCTTC. Amino acids: CASSPTGFGYTF.